A single sample is the source of the 6 T cell receptor beta chains below, sequenced in a study of T cell changes during pregnancy in multiple sclerosis. Sequencing used immunoSEQ multiplex PCR; TCRdb keeps in-frame clones, though not all of them. The data show fewer than 90,000 clones, nearly 95% seen once. The sample here was peripheral blood, taken after pregnancy. The receptor source for this set is a female donor in good health, enrolled as a control in a pregnancy study.

The chain employs TRBV2 and TRBJ2-7, with 10 bases that match TRBD1. From germline, CDR1 is SNHLY and CDR2 FYNNEI. J lost 5 bases, V lost 0 bases, and 10 bases had no gene match. The CDR3 is 17 amino acids. CDR3 in DNA: TGTGCCAGCAGTGAAGCTACCTTACGGGACAGGGGTGACGAGCAGTACTTC. Protein sequence: CASSEATLRDRGDEQYF.

J is TRBJ2-7 and V is TRBV19, with 9 bases matching TRBD1. The CDR3 has 15 residues. J was trimmed by 1 base and V by 5 bases; bases with no gene match: 6. The germline V gene encodes CDR1 LNHDA and CDR2 SQIVND (reference sequence). CDR3 protein: CASSPGQGPSYEQYF. In DNA, the CDR3 is TGTGCCAGTAGTCCGGGACAGGGCCCGTCCTACGAGCAGTACTTC.

The chain uses TRBV2 and TRBJ2-3, with D perhaps matching TRBD2 (6 bases). This CDR3 is built from 15 residues. V was trimmed by 6 bases and J by 6 bases, leaving 19 bases between them. Germline V gives CDR1 SNHLY, CDR2 FYNNEI. CDR3 sequence: CASRGLAVDMDTQYF. The CDR3 bases are TGTGCCAGCAGGGGCTTAGCGGTGGATATGGATACGCAGTATTTT.

The chain couples TRBV9 to TRBJ2-1, with D possibly TRBD2 on 5 matching bases. This CDR3 comprises 15 residues. V was cut by 1 base and J by 1 base, with 9 bases left in between. Germline V lookup: CDR1 SGDLS, CDR2 YYNGEE. The CDR3 DNA reads TGTGCCAGCAGCGTAACCACTAGATCCTACAATGAGCAGTTCTTC. This sequence encodes CASSVTTRSYNEQFF.

The chain is built from TRBV5-1 and TRBJ2-1, with D perhaps TRBD1 (5 bases). The CDR3 is 14 amino acids. The ends were cut back, 1 base at V and 9 bases at J, with 14 bases in the middle. Looked up from germline, CDR1 is SGHRS and CDR2 is YFSETQ. This CDR3 reads CASSLTGPGSEQFF. The CDR3, as DNA: TGCGCCAGCAGCTTGACAGGTCCTGGGTCTGAGCAGTTCTTC.

The V and J genes are TRBV7-2 and TRBJ1-5, with 8 bases identical to TRBD1. This CDR3 region has 15 residues. The ends lost 5 bases at V and 2 bases at J; junction bases unmatched: 5. Germline-derived CDR1 and CDR2 are SGHTA and FQGNSA. For the CDR3, the DNA is TGTGCCAGCAGCAAAGACAGGGGAGGCAATCAGCCCCAGCATTTT. Translation: CASSKDRGGNQPQHF.